This T cell receptor beta chain was profiled in a study of cytomegalovirus exposure and HLA in healthy donors. With 1 base removed from V and 1 base from J, the gap between germline ends came to 7 bases. CDR3 length equals 14 residues. Germline assignment: CDR1 LNHDA and CDR2 SQIVND (reference sequence). Some clones are missing from TCRdb's copy, which holds only in-frame ones; the method was immunoSEQ multiplex PCR. The sample has about 71,000 clones, around 95% seen once. V and J are TRBV19 and TRBJ1-1; unclear D gene. The sequence derives from a man between 18 and 35 years old in good health and CMV-seropositive. The sample consisted of PBMCs. The CDR3 DNA sequence: TGTGCCAGTAGTATAGTTACAGCGAACACTGAAGCTTTCTTT. It specifies CASSIVTANTEAFF.